This TCR beta chain came from a study of early T cells in non-severe SARS-CoV-2 infection. This clonotype has ten or more counts. The germline gives CDR1 MNHNS, CDR2 SASEGT. The CDR3 length is 13 residues. Trimming took 5 bases from V and 5 from J, leaving 10 bases between them. TCRdb reprocessed the 5' RACE reads via MiXCR and lists one record per CDR3 protein. The sample includes some 77,000 distinct CDR3 sequences, 9.5% to 15% of them seen just once. The receptor was derived from an adult who was a healthcare worker with PCR-confirmed SARS-CoV-2 infection or an uninfected control (not recorded which). The gene calls are TRBV6-1 and TRBJ1-5; D perhaps matches TRBD1 (5 bases). The specimen sequenced was whole blood. The CDR3 sequence is CASSRQSDQPQHF. In nucleotides, the CDR3 is TGTGCCAGCAGTCGACAGTCCGATCAGCCCCAGCATTTT.